This is a list of T cell receptor beta chains from one sample in a study of blood T cell repertoires in COVID-19. This table comes from immunoSEQ multiplex PCR, and its TCRdb copy is limited to in-frame clones, with some not included. The sample records more than 35,000 clones, about 90% being singletons. Material: peripheral blood. These receptors were obtained from a man aged 55 to 70 with acute or convalescent COVID-19. Each CDR3 is given with its conserved first and last residue. The D gene is left open where the match is weak. Not every row has a clone size; where given, it reads once, few, many or a size class.

>18|-|TRBD2|TRBV4-3|TRBJ2-3
TGCGCCAGCAGCCAAGAGGGACTAGCGGGAGGCGCCACAGATACGCAGTATTTT
CASSQEGLAGGATDTQYF
>16|-|-|TRBV11-2|TRBJ2-5
TGTGCCAGCAGCCAATTATTGGGGGGATCGTTCAAGACCCAGTACTTC
CASSQLLGGSFKTQYF
>14|-|-|TRBV21-1|TRBJ2-5
TGTGCCAGCAGCAAAGCGAGCACCCAAGAGACCCAGTACTTC
CASSKASTQETQYF
>15|-|-|TRBV5-4|TRBJ2-3
TGTGCCAGCAGCCCCGCGGAGACGTTTACAGATACGCAGTATTTT
CASSPAETFTDTQYF
>14|-|-|TRBV25-1|TRBJ2-7
TGTGCCAGCAGTGCCCAGGGTTGGAGCTACGAGCAGTACTTC
CASSAQGWSYEQYF
>17|few|-|TRBV6-6|TRBJ1-5
TGTGCCAGCAGCCGATCTACCAGCGGGTATAGCAATCAGCCCCAGCATTTT
CASSRSTSGYSNQPQHF
>16|-|-|TRBV4-3|TRBJ1-2
TGCGCCAGCAGCCAAGAGGTCGACAGCCTTAGATATGGCTACACCTTC
CASSQEVDSLRYGYTF
>13|few|-|TRBV6-1|TRBJ1-5
TGTGCCAGCAGTGAGGGGGCTAGTCAGCCCCAGCATTTT
CASSEGASQPQHF
>14|-|TRBD1|TRBV2|TRBJ2-2
TGTGCCAGCATCGGGACAGGGGGCATCGGGGAGCTGTTTTTT
CASIGTGGIGELFF
>15|-|-|TRBV5-1|TRBJ2-2
TGCGCCAGCAGCCTCTGGGGTAGCGACACCGGGGAGCTGTTTTTT
CASSLWGSDTGELFF
>11|-|-|TRBV28|TRBJ1-1
TGTGCCAGCAGCCAGGGTAGGGAAGCTTTCTTT
CASSQGREAFF
>15|-|-|TRBV5-1|TRBJ1-4
TGCGCCAGCAGCTTGGTGGGCCTCGATAATGAAAAACTGTTTTTT
CASSLVGLDNEKLFF
>15|-|TRBD1|TRBV5-4|TRBJ1-2
TGTGCCAGCAGCTCCGGGACAGGCTTTAACTATGGCTACACCTTC
CASSSGTGFNYGYTF
>12|-|-|TRBV2|TRBJ2-3
TGTGCCGGAAAGACTGACACAGATACGCAGTATTTT
CAGKTDTDTQYF
>13|-|TRBD2|TRBV29-1|TRBJ2-1
TGCAGCGTCCCGGGACTAGCGGGAGGGGGGCAGTTCTTC
CSVPGLAGGGQFF
>16|-|-|TRBV19|TRBJ2-2
TGTGCCAGTAGTATAGTACGGGGAGGAAACACCGGGGAGCTGTTTTTT
CASSIVRGGNTGELFF
>16|-|TRBD1|TRBV24-1|TRBJ1-5
TGTGCCACCAGTGACCAGCGGACAGGGACGGGTCAGCCCCAGCATTTT
CATSDQRTGTGQPQHF
>16|-|-|TRBV5-4|TRBJ1-1
TGTGCCAGCAGCTTGGGGAGGGGATTCATGAACACTGAAGCTTTCTTT
CASSLGRGFMNTEAFF
>15|few|-|TRBV7-9|TRBJ2-7
TGTGCCAGCAGCTTAGCGTGGCGGACACCCTACGAGCAGTACTTC
CASSLAWRTPYEQYF
>13|-|-|TRBV6-6|TRBJ2-7
TGTGCCAGCAGATATTGGACAGCCTACGAGCAGTACTTC
CASRYWTAYEQYF
>14|once|TRBD2|TRBV5-1|TRBJ2-5
TGCGCCAGCTGGCCGGGACTAGCGCAGGAGACCCAGTACTTC
CASWPGLAQETQYF
>14|-|TRBD1|TRBV11-3|TRBJ2-4
TGTGCCAGCAGCAGGTTACAGGGGGAGGACATTCAGTACTTC
CASSRLQGEDIQYF
>13|once|-|TRBV18|TRBJ1-6
TGTGCCAGCTCACTTGACAGTAATTCACCCCTCCACTTT
CASSLDSNSPLHF
>16|-|-|TRBV10-3|TRBJ1-2
TGTGCCATCCGACTACAAGACAGGCTCGCTAACTATGGCTACACCTTC
CAIRLQDRLANYGYTF
>15|-|-|TRBV18|TRBJ1-4
TGTGCCAGCTCACCACGACAAGTAACTAATGAAAAACTGTTTTTT
CASSPRQVTNEKLFF
>17|-|TRBD1|TRBV5-1|TRBJ2-6
TGCGCCAGCAGCCCATTGGGACAGGTCTCTGGGGCCAACGTCCTGACTTTC
CASSPLGQVSGANVLTF
>15|-|TRBD2|TRBV27|TRBJ2-1
TGTGCCAGCAGGGTAGCGGGAGGGCCTTACAATGAGCAGTTCTTC
CASRVAGGPYNEQFF
>14|-|TRBD1|TRBV28|TRBJ1-3
TGTGCCACACTAGCAGGGGGCCCTGGAAACACCATATATTTT
CATLAGGPGNTIYF
>13|medium-sized|-|TRBV5-1|TRBJ1-4
TGCGCCAGCGCACGGTTGGCTAATGAAAAACTGTTTTTT
CASARLANEKLFF
>15|-|-|TRBV5-1|TRBJ2-5
TGCGCCAGCAGCTTGGGGGCTAGCGTACAAGAGACCCAGTACTTC
CASSLGASVQETQYF
>17|-|-|TRBV11-3|TRBJ2-1
TGTGCCAGCAGCTGGGGGAGGGGGGACCGAACCTACAATGAGCAGTTCTTC
CASSWGRGDRTYNEQFF
>14|-|-|TRBV9|TRBJ2-5
TGTGCCAGCAGCTCCCAACCGGGGGGCGTGACCCAGTACTTC
CASSSQPGGVTQYF
>13|-|TRBD2|TRBV12-5|TRBJ2-5
TGTGCTAGTGGTTCGGGACTAGTTGAGACCCAGTACTTC
CASGSGLVETQYF
>15|-|TRBD2|TRBV18|TRBJ2-1
TGTGCCAGCTCACTGAGACTAGCGGGAGAGGCTGAGCAGTTCTTC
CASSLRLAGEAEQFF
>14|-|-|TRBV15|TRBJ1-6
TGTGCCACCAGCAGCAGGGGCGGAATTTCACCCCTCCACTTT
CATSSRGGISPLHF
>16|-|TRBD2|TRBV3-1/TRBV3-2|TRBJ2-6
TGTGCCAGCTGTCTAGCGGGAGAGGCGGGGGCCAACGTCCTGACTTTC
CASCLAGEAGANVLTF
>14|-|-|TRBV19|TRBJ1-2
TGTGCCAGTAGTATAGACCGACAGACCGGGGGCTACACCTTC
CASSIDRQTGGYTF
>15|-|-|TRBV19|TRBJ2-1
TGTGCCAGTAGTCTTCACGGAGCGGGTATCAATGAGCAGTTCTTC
CASSLHGAGINEQFF
>16|-|-|TRBV27|TRBJ2-1
TGTGCCAGCAGTCAAACGGGAGTTGAAATCTACAATGAGCAGTTCTTC
CASSQTGVEIYNEQFF
>14|-|TRBD1|TRBV28|TRBJ1-3
TGTGCCAGCAGTCGGACAGGGGGAAGAAACACCATATATTTT
CASSRTGGRNTIYF
>19|-|-|TRBV5-4|TRBJ2-1
TGTGCCAGCTTCCCCCCCGGGACAGGGAATAGCGGGGCCGGTCGAGAGCAGTTCTTC
CASFPPGTGNSGAGREQFF
>13|-|-|TRBV3-1/TRBV3-2|TRBJ2-1
TGTGCCAGCAGCCAAGTACTAGCTTCTGAGCAGTTCTTC
CASSQVLASEQFF
>15|-|-|TRBV5-1|TRBJ2-3
TGCGCCAGCAGCTTGGAAGTTAGCAGCACAGATACGCAGTATTTT
CASSLEVSSTDTQYF
>14|-|-|TRBV30|TRBJ1-6
TGTGCCTGGAGTGTAACAGGGTTGCATTCACCCCTCCACTTT
CAWSVTGLHSPLHF
>15|-|TRBD2|TRBV4-1|TRBJ2-5
TGCGCCAGCAGAAAGACGGGACTAGCGAGGGAGACCCAGTACTTC
CASRKTGLARETQYF
>13|-|-|TRBV30|TRBJ1-6
TGTGCCTGGAAGAGAGGAGATAATTCACCCCTCCACTTT
CAWKRGDNSPLHF
>16|-|TRBD2|TRBV6-1|TRBJ2-1
TGTGCCAGCAGTGGGCTAGTGGGACTAGCGGGATATGAGCAGTTCTTC
CASSGLVGLAGYEQFF
>14|-|-|TRBV28|TRBJ1-6
TGTGCCAGCCTTACGGGGGTATGGAATTCACCCCTCCACTTT
CASLTGVWNSPLHF
>14|-|-|TRBV19|TRBJ1-1
TGTGCCAGTAGCCTTCAGGGGAGGAACACTGAAGCTTTCTTT
CASSLQGRNTEAFF
>15|-|-|TRBV27|TRBJ1-6
TGTGCCAGCATGAACCAGGCAGGGTTGAACTCACCCCTCCACTTT
CASMNQAGLNSPLHF
>15|-|TRBD1|TRBV19|TRBJ1-4
TGTGCCAGTAGATCGACCGGGACAGGGCGAGAAAAACTGTTTTTT
CASRSTGTGREKLFF
>14|-|TRBD2|TRBV10-2|TRBJ2-5
TGCGCCAGCAGGGGGCTAGCGGGAGAAGAGACCCAGTACTTC
CASRGLAGEETQYF
>16|-|TRBD1|TRBV4-1|TRBJ1-3
TGCGCCAGCAGCCCTGGGGGACAGTACTCTGGAAACACCATATATTTT
CASSPGGQYSGNTIYF
>14|-|TRBD2|TRBV7-8|TRBJ2-7
TGTGCCAGCAGCCCTAGCGGGGTTACCTACGAGCAGTACTTC
CASSPSGVTYEQYF